Below are 11 T cell receptor beta chains sequenced from a single sample in a study of cytomegalovirus exposure and HLA in healthy donors. The study ran its PCR with 60 Vbeta and 13 Jbeta primers. Generated by immunoSEQ multiplex PCR, the TCRdb table keeps only in-frame clones and is missing some. The clone table shows roughly 100,000 clones, with the ten largest holding roughly 15%. The sample was PBMCs. All receptors derive from a man aged 45-60 years in good health and CMV-seropositive.

V and J are TRBV18 and TRBJ1-1, with D unclear. The CDR3 is made up of 11 amino acids. In germline, CDR1 is KGHSH, CDR2 LQKENI. Trimming cost V 3 bases and J 10 bases, with 9 bases left between them. The CDR3 region is CASSPRAGAFF. The CDR3 coding sequence is TGTGCCAGCTCACCTCGGGCGGGAGCTTTCTTT.

Worth noting for this clone: Mismatch with germline at one junction end may stem from a read error. The chain combines TRBV30 with TRBJ2-7, with a weak D call TRBD2 (6 bases). The CDR3 runs to 13 residues. Per the germline V gene, CDR1 is GTSNPN and CDR2 is SVGIG (reference sequence). The DNA for the CDR3 is TGTGCCTGGAGAGGACCCGGCCCACTAGCCGAAATTTTC. Amino acid sequence: CAWRGPGPLAEIF.

V usage is TRBV5-8 and J usage is TRBJ1-5, with D unresolved. This CDR3 comprises 15 residues. Trimming removed 4 bases from V and 1 base from J, with 12 bases in between. From germline, CDR1 is SGHTS and CDR2 YDEGEE. As DNA, the CDR3 is TGTGCCAGCAGCCGTTTGACATCAAGCAATCAGCCCCAGCATTTT. It is translated as CASSRLTSSNQPQHF.

The chain joins TRBV6-6 to TRBJ2-1; 7 bases match TRBD2. Germline V gene sequence: CDR1 MNHNY, CDR2 SVGAGI (reference sequence). The CDR3 is made up of 15 amino acids. V was pared by 2 bases and J by 7 bases, with 8 bases of the junction left unmatched. The CDR3: CASSYGGSRWNEQFF. The CDR3 nucleotides are TGTGCCAGCAGTTACGGCGGGAGTAGGTGGAATGAGCAGTTCTTC.

The chain has TRBV19 and TRBJ1-5; D gene ambiguous. The V gene lost 2 bases and the J gene lost 3 bases, with 5 bases spanning the gap. The CDR3 contains 13 residues. Germline-derived CDR1 and CDR2 are LNHDA and SQIVND (reference sequence). The CDR3 bases are TGTGCCAGTAGTATATTAGACAATCAGCCCCAGCATTTT. Amino acids: CASSILDNQPQHF. Based on the CDR3 plus reference TRBV19 and TRBJ1-5, the full variable domain is DGGITQSPKYLFRKEGQNVTLSCEQNLNHDAMYWYRQDPGQGLRLIYYSQIVNDFQKGDIAEGYSVSREKKESFPLTVTSAQKNPTAFYLCASSILDNQPQHFGDGTRLSIL.

The rearrangement uses TRBV5-1 and TRBJ1-2; D is uncertain. V shed 3 bases and J shed 6 bases, with 6 bases lying between them. Germline lookup yields CDR1 SGHRS and CDR2 YFSETQ. CDR3 length: 11 amino acids. CDR3 DNA: TGCGCCAGCAGCTCGCAGGATGGCTACACCTTC. Protein: CASSSQDGYTF.

This chain uses TRBV29-1 with TRBJ1-2; D might be TRBD1 (6 bases). V lost 7 bases, J lost 4 bases, and 16 bases lay in between. The CDR3 loop spans 13 amino acids. Germline CDR1 is SQVTM and CDR2 is ANQGSEA. CDR3 loop: CSAIRGGIYGYTF. CDR3 bases: TGCAGCGCCATCAGGGGAGGGATCTATGGCTACACCTTC.

The V and J genes are TRBV6-1 and TRBJ2-5; D is possibly TRBD1 (6 bases). Germline V gene sequence: CDR1 MNHNS, CDR2 SASEGT. The CDR3 extends over 13 amino acids. The V and J ends lost 6 bases and 0 bases respectively, with 8 bases between them. CDR3 loop: CASSRDNQETQYF. The DNA for the CDR3 is TGTGCCAGCAGCCGGGACAACCAAGAGACCCAGTACTTC.

The chain links TRBV15 to TRBJ2-1; 8 bases map to TRBD1. J was trimmed by 7 bases and V by 1 base; bases with no gene match: 9. From germline, CDR1 is LNHNV and CDR2 YYDKDF (reference sequence). The length of the CDR3 is 16 residues. In nucleotides, the CDR3 is TGTGCCACCAGCAGAGTCTTGAGACAGGGGCAAAATGAGCAGTTCTTC. Translating gives CATSRVLRQGQNEQFF.

The V call is TRBV15, the J call TRBJ2-7; weak D call: TRBD2 (5 bases). Germline V lookup: CDR1 LNHNV, CDR2 YYDKDF (reference sequence). This CDR3 is built from 16 residues. V was shortened by 0 bases and J by 2 bases, with 14 bases between the two germline ends. CDR3 loop: CATSRDVLASTYEQYF. CDR3 coding DNA: TGTGCCACCAGCAGAGATGTCCTAGCATCGACCTACGAGCAGTACTTC.

The rearrangement uses TRBV5-6 and TRBJ2-1, with D hard to call. The germline V gene has CDR1 SGHDT and CDR2 YYEEEE. The CDR3 consists of 15 residues. The V end lost 4 bases, the J end lost 0 bases, and 11 bases lay between the germline ends. Written as DNA, the CDR3 is TGTGCCAGCAGCCTGGGTCTTAGCTCCTACAATGAGCAGTTCTTC. It encodes CASSLGLSSYNEQFF.